These 27 T cell receptor beta chains were all obtained from the same sample, sequenced in a study of cytomegalovirus exposure and HLA in healthy donors. The study ran its PCR with 60 Vbeta and 13 Jbeta primers. Profiling relied on immunoSEQ multiplex PCR, and the TCRdb table lists in-frame clones only, not all of them. The data show about 130,000 clones, 70% to 85% seen once. Sequenced input: PBMCs. The receptor set was obtained from a boy between 2 and 10 years old in good health and CMV-seronegative.

In this sample, this clone turned up once. The chain combines TRBV28 with TRBJ2-3, with D possibly matching TRBD2 (6 bases). V was pared by 2 bases and J by 4 bases, with 16 bases between. This CDR3 comprises 16 residues. The germline CDR1 and CDR2 sequences are MDHEN and SYDVKM. CDR3 in DNA: TGTGCCAGCAGTTTAGGGGACTTTGGGTACGCAGATACGCAGTATTTT. Its translation: CASSLGDFGYADTQYF.

The gene calls are TRBV6-5 and TRBJ1-1, with D unclear. Per the germline V gene, CDR1 is MNHEY and CDR2 is SVGAGI. V was clipped by 1 base and J by 1 base, with 10 bases between them. There are 15 residues in the CDR3. For the CDR3, the DNA is TGTGCCAGCAGTTACTTACCAGGATGGAACACTGAAGCTTTCTTT. Its protein product is CASSYLPGWNTEAFF.

As to this clone: Mismatch with germline at one junction end may stem from a read error. This chain uses TRBV7-9 with TRBJ2-1; 11 bases map to TRBD2. The germline V gene has CDR1 SEHNR and CDR2 FQNEAQ (reference sequence). CDR3 length: 16 residues. The DNA of the CDR3 is TGTTCCAGCAGTTCGCGACTAGCGGGGCCTTACAATGAGCAGTTCTTC. It encodes CSSSSRLAGPYNEQFF.

The rearrangement uses TRBV19 and TRBJ2-5; TRBD1 matches 9 bases. The J call is uncertain, as TRBJ2-7 better fits the DNA end. The CDR3 runs 17 residues. CDR1 is LNHDA and CDR2 is SQIVND in the germline V gene (reference sequence). CDR3 protein: CASSRGFRDRARYEQYF. CDR3 coding DNA: TGTGCCAGTAGTAGGGGATTCCGGGACAGGGCTCGTTACGAGCAGTACTTC.

This chain joins TRBV10-3 and TRBJ1-6; D is possibly TRBD1 (5 bases). Trimming removed 7 bases at V and 8 bases at J, with 15 bases between. This CDR3 comprises 14 residues. Germline V CDR1 and CDR2: ENHRY, SYGVKD. CDR3 loop: CAINPRGSDSPLHF. CDR3 DNA sequence: TGTGCCATCAACCCTCGGGGGTCTGATTCACCCCTCCACTTT.

The CDR3 region is CASSFRPNQPQHF. DNA of the CDR3: TGTGCCAGCAGTTTCAGGCCCAATCAGCCCCAGCATTTT. The V and J genes are TRBV27 and TRBJ1-5; no clear D gene. The germline CDR1 and CDR2 sequences are MNHEY and SMNVEV (reference sequence). V gave up 3 bases and J gave up 3 bases, with 6 bases separating them. The CDR3 spans 13 residues.

This clone has a handful of counts. The genes are TRBV6-4 and TRBJ1-5; D might be TRBD1 (6 bases). The CDR3 extends over 13 amino acids. V was clipped by 2 bases and J by 4 bases, with 6 bases between them. The germline V gene has CDR1 MRHNA and CDR2 SNTAGT. The CDR3 spells CASSDGTNQPQHF. The CDR3 DNA follows: TGTGCCAGCAGTGACGGGACAAATCAGCCCCAGCATTTT.

In DNA, the CDR3 is TGTGCCTGGATCCCTTATGACAGGTCCTACTATGGCTACACCTTC. It encodes CAWIPYDRSYYGYTF. The chain employs TRBV30 and TRBJ1-2; TRBD1 might be the D (6 bases). Trimming removed 4 bases from V and 3 bases from J, with 18 bases in between. The CDR3 has 15 amino acids. The germline V gene encodes CDR1 GTSNPN and CDR2 SVGIG (reference sequence).

The J gene is TRBJ2-3, the V gene TRBV2; TRBD1 matches 8 bases. CDR3 size: 17 residues. Germline V CDR1 and CDR2: SNHLY, FYNNEI. V lost 5 bases to trimming and J lost 6 bases; unmatched junction nucleotides: 16. The CDR3 is CASSPSPAGRTGDTQYF. DNA for the CDR3: TGTGCCAGCAGTCCCTCTCCGGCGGGTCGGACAGGGGATACGCAGTATTTT.

The chain is built from TRBV7-9 and TRBJ2-1; tentative D call: TRBD1 (6 bases). The CDR3 sequence is 14 residues long. The V end lost 4 bases, the J end lost 6 bases, and 13 bases lay between the germline ends. Germline lookup yields CDR1 SEHNR and CDR2 FQNEAQ (reference sequence). The CDR3 coding sequence is TGTGCCAGCAGCTCTTGGACAGAAAGCAATGAGCAGTTCTTC. Its protein product is CASSSWTESNEQFF.

The CDR3 sequence: CASSQARTGVDKLFF. The CDR3 DNA reads as TGCGCCAGCAGCCAAGCGAGGACAGGGGTGGATAAACTGTTTTTT. This chain connects TRBV4-3 to TRBJ1-4; 9 bases map to TRBD1. Germline V CDR1 and CDR2: LGHNA, YSLEER. J lost 11 bases, V lost 1 base, and 8 bases had no gene match. This CDR3 has 15 amino acids.

Concerning this clone itself: Other DNA variants within this sample encode the same CDR3. The rearrangement joins TRBV5-1 to TRBJ2-7; 8 bases match TRBD2. V dropped 3 bases and J dropped 2; count of bases not matched to a gene: 7. The CDR3 length is 15 residues. The germline V gene has CDR1 SGHRS and CDR2 YFSETQ. This CDR3 is CASSSGLAQTYEQYF. The CDR3 DNA sequence: TGCGCCAGCAGCTCCGGACTAGCCCAAACCTACGAGCAGTACTTC.

The count of this clone is one. The genes are TRBV6-5 and TRBJ1-5; D possibly corresponds to TRBD1 (5 bases). Trimming stripped 0 bases from V and 9 bases from J, with 15 bases between. Germline CDR1 and CDR2: MNHEY and SVGAGI. There are 15 residues in the CDR3. This CDR3 is CASSYSGLQTVPQHF. In DNA form, the CDR3 reads TGTGCCAGCAGTTACTCGGGACTTCAGACGGTGCCCCAGCATTTT.

This clone appeared a single time. A junction end diverges from the germline sequence, so it may reflect a read error. This sequence joins TRBV7-9 and TRBJ1-2; TRBD1 might be the D (5 bases). CDR1 and CDR2 (germline): SEHNR, FQNEAQ (reference sequence). This CDR3 is 18 amino acids long. The CDR3 DNA sequence: TGTTCCAGCAGCCCCCGCCAAATTATCGGGGGGTCAGACTATGGCTACACCTTC. Protein sequence: CSSSPRQIIGGSDYGYTF. Full variable domain (missing parts from reference TRBV7-9 and TRBJ1-2): DTGVSQNPRHKITKRGQNVTFRCDPISEHNRLYWYRQTLGQGPEFLTYFQNEAQLEKSRLLSDRFSAERPKGSFSTLEIQRTEQGDSAMYLCSSSPRQIIGGSDYGYTFGSGTRLTVV.

This chain uses TRBV6-6 with TRBJ1-2; TRBD1 matches 8 bases. The CDR3 totals 14 residues. Germline V CDR1 and CDR2: MNHNY, SVGAGI (reference sequence). Unmatched junction bases numbered 9, after V lost 6 bases and J lost 6 bases. The DNA for the CDR3 is TGTGCCAGCAGCAACCGGGACAGGATAAATGGCTACACCTTC. Translation: CASSNRDRINGYTF.

The chain carries TRBV7-9 and TRBJ1-2, with D unresolved. Looked up from germline, CDR1 is SEHNR and CDR2 is FQNEAQ (reference sequence). This CDR3 spans 13 amino acids. Trimming took 5 bases from V and 8 from J, leaving 15 bases between them. The CDR3 nucleotides read TGTGCCAGCAGCCCCCGCACGGGTACAGGCTACACCTTC. This gives the protein CASSPRTGTGYTF.

This clone turned up a few times. This chain connects TRBV2 to TRBJ2-5, with TRBD2 matching 8 bases. Germline V gives CDR1 SNHLY, CDR2 FYNNEI. Losses at the gene ends were 3 bases for V and 3 bases for J; bases not matched to a gene: 6. The CDR3 runs to 15 residues. CDR3 loop: CASSDVLAGKETQYF. The CDR3, as DNA: TGTGCCAGCAGTGACGTGTTAGCGGGAAAAGAGACCCAGTACTTC.

This clone has only a few counts. The chain recombines TRBV18 with TRBJ1-1; TRBD1 might be the D (5 bases). The CDR3 runs 12 residues. The germline V and J ends were trimmed by 6 bases and 8 bases, with 13 bases remaining between them. In germline, CDR1 is KGHSH, CDR2 LQKENI. The CDR3, as DNA: TGTGCCAGCTCCAACCGGGGGGGAGAAGCTTTCTTT. This encodes CASSNRGGEAFF.

V is TRBV11-2 and J is TRBJ2-7, with D perhaps TRBD1 (6 bases). The germline V gene encodes CDR1 SGHAT and CDR2 FQNNGV. The germline V and J ends were trimmed by 7 bases and 2 bases, with 15 bases remaining between them. This CDR3 has 14 residues. The CDR3 region is CASTTEDSTYEQYV. As DNA, the CDR3 is TGTGCCAGCACCACCGAGGACAGCACCTACGAGCAGTACGTC.

This sequence joins TRBV2 and TRBJ2-5, with D uncertain. The end of the DNA fits TRBJ2-7 better, so the J call may be wrong. There are 15 residues in the CDR3. Germline loops: CDR1 SNHLY, CDR2 FYNNEI. The CDR3 DNA follows: TGTGCCAGCAGTGATCGGCAGGTCTACTCCTACGAGCAGTACTTC. This encodes CASSDRQVYSYEQYF.

V gene TRBV7-6 combines with J gene TRBJ2-5, with 11 bases aligning to TRBD2. With 6 bases clipped from V and 5 bases from J, the junction kept 8 bases outside the gene matches. The CDR3 has 15 residues. CDR1 is SGHVS, CDR2 FNYEAQ, per germline. The CDR3 reads CASSFSGGAFETQYF. In DNA, the CDR3 is TGTGCCAGCAGTTTTAGCGGGGGGGCCTTCGAGACCCAGTACTTC.

The genes are TRBV4-3 and TRBJ1-1; unclear D gene. CDR1 and CDR2 from the germline V gene are LGHNA and YSLEER. Trimming took off 0 bases at V and 7 bases at J, with 15 bases between the two ends. The CDR3 runs to 15 residues. The chain's CDR3 is CASSQDWYVRGEAFF. The CDR3 bases are TGCGCCAGCAGCCAAGATTGGTATGTCAGAGGTGAAGCTTTCTTT.

This clone was found a few times. The chain has TRBV10-3 and TRBJ1-1; 8 bases are a match to TRBD1. V dropped 5 bases and J dropped 1; count of bases not matched to a gene: 3. The CDR3 is 14 residues long. Germline V gene lookup returns CDR1 ENHRY and CDR2 SYGVKD. The CDR3 nucleotides are TGTGCCATCAGTAGACAGGGGAGGAACACTGAAGCTTTCTTT. It codes for CAISRQGRNTEAFF.

The chain recombines TRBV7-6 with TRBJ2-2; 7 bases fit TRBD2. The germline V gene encodes CDR1 SGHVS and CDR2 FNYEAQ. The CDR3 sequence is 12 residues long. V was clipped by 6 bases and J by 8 bases; unmatched bases: 3. The CDR3 reads CASRREAGELFF. The CDR3 nucleotides are TGTGCCAGCAGACGGGAGGCGGGGGAGCTGTTTTTT.

The chain is built from TRBV7-3 and TRBJ2-1, with 8 bases matching TRBD1. V trimming: 4 bases; J trimming: 2 bases; junction bases outside the gene matches: 10. Germline CDR1 is SGHTA and CDR2 is FQGTGA. This CDR3 spans 17 amino acids. CDR3 bases: TGTGCCAGCAGCTACCACCCGGACAGGGTGACCTACAATGAGCAGTTCTTC. Translated: CASSYHPDRVTYNEQFF.

In DNA form, the CDR3 reads TGCGCCAGCAGCCATGGACTAGATGGTACAAATGAGCAGTTCTTC. Protein product: CASSHGLDGTNEQFF. The rearrangement links TRBV4-3 to TRBJ2-1; 7 nucleotides match TRBD2. The junction had 9 bases not matched to a gene; V was cut back by 3 bases and J by 7 bases. This CDR3 has 15 residues. CDR1 is LGHNA, CDR2 YSLEER, per germline.

The CDR3 region has the DNA TGTGCCAGCAGTTCTTTTAGCGGGGACGAGCAGTTCTTC. Its translation is CASSSFSGDEQFF. The chain joins TRBV6-5 to TRBJ2-1, with 8 bases that match TRBD2. Germline CDR1 and CDR2: MNHEY and SVGAGI. V lost 4 bases to trimming and J lost 10 bases; unmatched junction nucleotides: 6. The CDR3 consists of 13 residues.